Following are 30 T cell receptor beta chains from one sample sequenced in a study of blood T cell repertoires in COVID-19. The protocol was immunoSEQ multiplex PCR, while the TCRdb copy is restricted to in-frame clones and leaves out a portion. Here the sample spans under 300,000 clones, about 88% being singletons. Sequencing was done on a sample of peripheral blood. All receptors come from a woman in her sixties or seventies with active or convalescent COVID-19.

The count of this clone is one. The chain couples TRBV7-9 to TRBJ1-5, with 8 nucleotides matching TRBD1. This CDR3 is 18 amino acids long. Germline values: CDR1 SEHNR, CDR2 FQNEAQ (reference sequence). Trimming removed 5 bases from V and 0 bases from J; junction bases left unmatched: 12. The CDR3 coding sequence is TGTGCCAGCAGCCCCATCGGGACAGGCCCATATAGCAATCAGCCCCAGCATTTT. Protein sequence: CASSPIGTGPYSNQPQHF.

The CDR3 region has the DNA TGTGCCAGTAGGGGCCGAGAGACCCAGTACTTC. It encodes CASRGRETQYF. The rearrangement joins TRBV19 to TRBJ2-5; D gene ambiguous. The CDR3 sequence is 11 residues long. CDR1 and CDR2 (germline): LNHDA, SQIVND (reference sequence). V shed 6 bases and J shed 4 bases, with 6 bases lying between them.

The chain is built from TRBV5-1 and TRBJ2-5; D is possibly TRBD1 (6 bases). V lost 4 bases to trimming and J lost 2 bases, with 9 bases between them. The CDR3 consists of 13 residues. The germline CDR1 and CDR2 sequences are SGHRS and YFSETQ. The CDR3 is CASSGGPQETQYF. CDR3 nucleotide sequence: TGCGCCAGCAGCGGGGGCCCTCAAGAGACCCAGTACTTC.

The chain is built from TRBV7-2 and TRBJ2-7; 9 bases line up with TRBD1. Germline V gene lookup returns CDR1 SGHTA and CDR2 FQGNSA. J gave up 5 bases and V 3 bases, and 8 bases lay outside the gene matches. This CDR3 region has 15 residues. The DNA for the CDR3 is TGTGCCAGCAGCTTCCCGGGACAGGGCACCCACGAGCAGTACTTC. This sequence encodes CASSFPGQGTHEQYF.

The chain recombines TRBV2 with TRBJ1-2; 10 nucleotides align to TRBD1. Looked up from germline, CDR1 is SNHLY and CDR2 is FYNNEI. V shed 11 bases, J shed 7 bases, and the junction held 10 bases outside the gene matches. CDR3 size: 13 residues. DNA of the CDR3: TGTGCCGGCAAGGGACAGGGGAATCTTGGCTACACCTTC. Its translation: CAGKGQGNLGYTF.

The chain is built from TRBV5-4 and TRBJ2-1; 8 nucleotides match TRBD2. J lost 5 bases, V lost 2 bases, and 6 bases had no gene match. CDR1 is SGHNT and CDR2 is YYREEE in the germline V gene (reference sequence). This CDR3 comprises 15 residues. Here the CDR3 reads CASSFPGGADNEQFF. The CDR3 region has the DNA TGTGCCAGCAGCTTCCCCGGGGGGGCCGACAATGAGCAGTTCTTC. The full variable domain, with the rest looked up from reference TRBV5-4 and TRBJ2-1, is ETGVTQSPTHLIKTRGQQVTLRCSSQSGHNTVSWYQQALGQGPQFIFQYYREEENGRGNFPPRFSGLQFPNYSSELNVNALELDDSALYLCASSFPGGADNEQFFGPGTRLTVL.

The gene calls are TRBV4-2 and TRBJ2-5; D ambiguous. The length of the CDR3 is 13 residues. V lost 4 bases, J lost 5 bases, and 11 bases lay in between. Germline loops: CDR1 LGHNA, CDR2 YNFKEQ. CDR3 in amino acids: CASSPQSGETQYF. CDR3 DNA: TGTGCCAGCAGCCCTCAATCCGGGGAGACCCAGTACTTC.

The chain recombines TRBV6-2 or TRBV6-3 with TRBJ1-1, with a possible D match to TRBD1 (5 bases). The CDR3 has 14 residues. Germline-derived CDR1 and CDR2 are MNHEY and SVGEGT. The ends were cut back, 4 bases at V and 4 bases at J, with 13 bases in the middle. The CDR3 spells CASSSGGGSTEAFF. CDR3 in DNA: TGTGCCAGCAGTTCCGGGGGGGGGAGCACTGAAGCTTTCTTT.

The DNA of the CDR3 is TGCGCCAGCAGCGGGGGGGCTAATGAAAAACTGTTTTTT. Protein sequence: CASSGGANEKLFF. The chain combines TRBV5-1 with TRBJ1-4; D is perhaps TRBD1 (5 bases). The germline V gene has CDR1 SGHRS and CDR2 YFSETQ. The CDR3 length is 13 residues. V lost 4 bases to trimming and J lost 3 bases, with 7 bases between them.

Only a few counts were recorded for this clone. V gene TRBV18 combines with J gene TRBJ2-7; D possibly corresponds to TRBD1 (6 bases). Trimming stripped 3 bases from V and 7 bases from J, with 10 bases between. Germline V gives CDR1 KGHSH, CDR2 LQKENI. The CDR3 length is 12 residues. The CDR3 coding sequence is TGTGCCAGCTCACCGAAGAGGGGGGAGCAGTACTTC. It is translated as CASSPKRGEQYF.

Notes on this clone: This sample includes further DNA sequences coding for the same CDR3. V and J are TRBV6-5 and TRBJ1-2; D gene unclear. Germline assignment: CDR1 MNHEY and CDR2 SVGAGI. With 4 bases removed from V and 7 bases from J, the gap between germline ends came to 4 bases. The CDR3 consists of 10 residues. The CDR3 loop is CASSSGGYTF. CDR3 sequence (DNA): TGTGCCAGCAGTTCGGGTGGCTACACCTTC.

The chain couples TRBV4-3 to TRBJ1-2, with 10 nucleotides matching TRBD1. Germline V gives CDR1 LGHNA, CDR2 YSLEER. This CDR3 is 14 amino acids long. V gave up 1 base and J gave up 8 bases; unmatched junction bases: 4. In nucleotides, the CDR3 is TGCGCCAGCAGCCAAGTCCGGGACAGGGGCGGCTACACCTTC. Its protein is CASSQVRDRGGYTF.

V and J are TRBV6-5 and TRBJ2-7; 7 bases fit TRBD1. Germline V lookup: CDR1 MNHEY, CDR2 SVGAGI. CDR3 length: 13 residues. Unmatched junction bases numbered 10, after V lost 8 bases and J lost 6 bases. The CDR3 bases are TGTGCCAGCGGTCGGGACAGAGCTCGCGAGCAGTACTTC. Translation gives CASGRDRAREQYF.

Notes on this clone: Its ends do not fully match the called genes, so a read error is possible. This chain's CDR3 is CANSLNLAGANTGELFF. In DNA, the CDR3 is TGTGCCAACAGCCTCAACCTGGCGGGGGCGAACACCGGGGAGCTGTTTTTT. The chain has TRBV4-2 and TRBJ2-2; 7 bases align to TRBD2. CDR1 is LGHNA and CDR2 is YNFKEQ in the germline V gene. The CDR3 runs to 17 residues.

The V gene is TRBV18, the J gene TRBJ2-7; tentatively, D is TRBD2 (5 bases). The CDR3 spans 13 residues. V shed 2 bases and J shed 5 bases, with 10 bases lying between them. CDR1 is KGHSH, CDR2 LQKENI, per germline. The CDR3 coding sequence is TGTGCCAGCTCACCAGCGACGAGGGACGAGCAGTACTTC. This sequence encodes CASSPATRDEQYF.

This chain uses TRBV3-1 (or the pseudogene TRBV3-2) with TRBJ1-4; TRBD1 agrees at 9 bases. This CDR3 has 14 residues. CDR1 is LGHDT, CDR2 YNNKEL, per germline (reference sequence). Trimming removed 5 bases from V and 8 bases from J; junction bases left unmatched: 6. The DNA for the CDR3 is TGTGCCAGCAGCTTACAGGGGGCTCGGGAAAAACTGTTTTTT. This codes for CASSLQGAREKLFF.

This chain links TRBV5-1 with TRBJ1-6; 8 nucleotides match TRBD1. CDR3 length: 18 residues. The germline CDR1 and CDR2 sequences are SGHRS and YFSETQ. V trimming: 3 bases; J trimming: 0 bases; junction bases outside the gene matches: 8. The CDR3 DNA follows: TGCGCCAGCAGCTCCCCTGGGGACAGGAGCTCCTATAATTCACCCCTCCACTTT. Its translation: CASSSPGDRSSYNSPLHF.

The CDR3 coding sequence is TGTGCCAGCTCACCACTAGGAGGCGGCAGGGGGTTTGAAGCTTTCTTT. As protein: CASSPLGGGRGFEAFF. The V and J genes are TRBV18 and TRBJ1-1; 7 bases fit TRBD1. V was clipped by 1 base and J by 7 bases; unmatched bases: 12. The CDR3 covers 16 residues. In germline, CDR1 is KGHSH, CDR2 LQKENI.

The chain recombines TRBV10-1 with TRBJ1-5; unclear D gene. The CDR3 spans 22 residues. The V gene lost 7 bases and the J gene lost 1 base, with 35 bases spanning the gap. Germline CDR1 WNHNN, CDR2 SYGVQD (reference sequence). CDR3 in amino acids: CASNTSLWEDHREGISNQPQHF. CDR3 DNA: TGCGCCAGCAATACTTCCCTTTGGGAGGACCATCGGGAAGGTATAAGCAATCAGCCCCAGCATTTT.

This chain links TRBV12-3 or TRBV12-4 with TRBJ1-5; possibly TRBD1 for D (5 bases). The CDR3 loop spans 13 amino acids. The ends were cut back, 7 bases at V and 6 bases at J, with 13 bases in the middle. The CDR3 spells CASTLGPRQPQHF. The CDR3 nucleotides read TGTGCCAGCACCTTGGGGCCCCGTCAGCCCCAGCATTTT.

The V call is TRBV29-1, the J call TRBJ2-1; no clear D gene. V was trimmed by 3 bases and J by 7 bases, leaving 7 bases between them. The CDR3 covers 11 residues. From germline, CDR1 is SQVTM and CDR2 ANQGSEA. The CDR3 nucleotides read TGCAGCGTTGATAGATTGAATGAGCAGTTCTTC. It specifies CSVDRLNEQFF.

The CDR3 nucleotides read TGCAGTGCTAGTCCTTCGACAGATACGCAGTATTTT. The encoded protein is CSASPSTDTQYF. J is TRBJ2-3 and V is TRBV20-1; D gene unclear. The V end was cut by 3 bases, the J end by 3 bases, with 7 bases between. The CDR3 is 12 amino acids. The germline CDR1 and CDR2 sequences are DFQATT and SNEGSKA (reference sequence).

V and J are TRBV15 and TRBJ1-2; D call uncertain. This CDR3 spans 14 amino acids. The V gene lost 0 bases and the J gene lost 5 bases, with 10 bases spanning the gap. The germline CDR1 and CDR2 sequences are LNHNV and YYDKDF (reference sequence). The CDR3 reads CATSRDPGGYGYTF. The CDR3 coding sequence is TGTGCCACCAGCAGAGATCCAGGAGGGTATGGCTACACCTTC.

The chain carries TRBV4-1 and TRBJ2-3, with 10 bases matching TRBD2. Germline V CDR1 and CDR2: MGHRA, YSYEKL. The CDR3 is 18 residues long. With V trimmed by 2 bases and J by 2 bases, 10 bases remained unmatched. CDR3 protein: CASSQFRASGGHTDTQYF. In nucleotides, the CDR3 is TGCGCCAGCAGCCAATTTAGGGCTAGCGGGGGACACACAGATACGCAGTATTTT.

This clone was picked up a small number of times. The chain has TRBV18 and TRBJ1-6; no definite D call. CDR1 is KGHSH, CDR2 LQKENI, per germline. V dropped 4 bases and J dropped 8 bases, with 12 bases sitting between them. The CDR3 runs 14 residues. The chain's CDR3 is CASSLAGGDSPLHF. CDR3 bases: TGTGCCAGCTCACTGGCCGGCGGGGATTCACCCCTCCACTTT.

The chain carries TRBV5-1 and TRBJ1-2; 7 bases are shared with TRBD1. CDR1 is SGHRS, CDR2 YFSETQ, per germline. After removal of 4 bases from V and 0 bases from J, the junction contained 9 bases not matched to a gene. This CDR3 region has 16 residues. The CDR3: CASSLLPGQTNYGYTF. The CDR3 coding sequence is TGCGCCAGCAGCCTTCTTCCGGGACAGACTAACTATGGCTACACCTTC.

The chain joins TRBV2 to TRBJ1-5; D is unclear. The CDR3 totals 14 residues. Trimming cost V 6 bases and J 1 base, with 10 bases left between them. Germline V lookup: CDR1 SNHLY, CDR2 FYNNEI. The CDR3, as DNA: TGTGCCAGCAGAGCTGACACAAGCAATCAGCCCCAGCATTTT. This encodes CASRADTSNQPQHF.

This clone has more than one count but fewer than ten. The chain couples TRBV19 to TRBJ1-2; D possibly corresponds to TRBD1 (5 bases). V dropped 4 bases and J dropped 4 bases, with 13 bases sitting between them. In germline, CDR1 is LNHDA, CDR2 SQIVND (reference sequence). The CDR3 sequence is 14 residues long. CDR3 sequence reads: CASSTSGTLYGYTF. DNA for the CDR3: TGTGCCAGTAGTACCTCTGGGACTCTCTATGGCTACACCTTC.

V and J are TRBV5-1 and TRBJ2-1; 10 bases fit TRBD2. CDR1 SGHRS and CDR2 YFSETQ come from the germline V gene. Unmatched junction bases numbered 5, after V lost 2 bases and J lost 0 bases. This CDR3 has 17 residues. The DNA of the CDR3 is TGCGCCAGCAGCTTCCTCACTAGCGGGGTCTCCTACAATGAGCAGTTCTTC. This gives the protein CASSFLTSGVSYNEQFF.

This sequence joins TRBV19 and TRBJ2-1, with TRBD2 as a possible D gene (6 bases). This CDR3 is built from 16 residues. Trimming stripped 4 bases from V and 0 bases from J, with 13 bases between. In germline, CDR1 is LNHDA, CDR2 SQIVND (reference sequence). The CDR3 sequence is CASSSWAGPSYNEQFF. CDR3 coding DNA: TGTGCCAGTAGTAGTTGGGCGGGGCCCTCCTACAATGAGCAGTTCTTC.